The 10 T cell receptor beta chains presented below share a single source sample, sequenced in a study of blood T cell repertoires in COVID-19. Only in-frame clones appear in the TCRdb table, and some are missing; sequencing was by immunoSEQ multiplex PCR. The table lists approximately 69,000 clones, less than 85% of them singletons. Sample: peripheral blood. The receptor source for this set is a man aged 50 to 59 with COVID-19, enrolled during active disease.

The gene calls are TRBV10-3 and TRBJ2-3; 11 nucleotides line up with TRBD2. J was trimmed by 2 bases and V by 4 bases; bases with no gene match: 2. The germline gives CDR1 ENHRY, CDR2 SYGVKD. CDR3 length: 15 residues. The CDR3 sequence is CAISGLAGNTDTQYF. The CDR3 DNA reads TGTGCCATCAGTGGACTAGCGGGGAACACAGATACGCAGTATTTT.

V is TRBV7-9 and J is TRBJ2-1, with 10 nucleotides matching TRBD2. Unmatched junction bases numbered 15, after V lost 3 bases and J lost 7 bases. The CDR3 loop spans 18 amino acids. Looked up from germline, CDR1 is SEHNR and CDR2 is FQNEAQ (reference sequence). CDR3: CASSLGWVSGGLKNEQFF. The DNA of the CDR3 is TGTGCCAGCAGCTTGGGGTGGGTTAGCGGGGGGCTAAAGAATGAGCAGTTCTTC. The variable domain in full, with the rest retrieved from reference TRBV7-9 and TRBJ2-1, is DTGVSQNPRHKITKRGQNVTFRCDPISEHNRLYWYRQTLGQGPEFLTYFQNEAQLEKSRLLSDRFSAERPKGSFSTLEIQRTEQGDSAMYLCASSLGWVSGGLKNEQFFGPGTRLTVL.

The V call is TRBV7-6, the J call TRBJ1-1; no definite D call. Germline V CDR1 and CDR2: SGHVS, FNYEAQ. This CDR3 is 13 amino acids long. Trimming removed 5 bases at V and 3 bases at J, with 10 bases between. CDR3 loop: CASSRRGDTEAFF. The CDR3 coding sequence is TGTGCCAGCAGCCGCCGGGGTGACACTGAAGCTTTCTTT.

The chain is built from TRBV11-2 and TRBJ1-6; TRBD1 might be the D (5 bases). The CDR3 has 15 amino acids. V was pared by 5 bases and J by 8 bases, with 16 bases between. The V gene's germline CDR1 is SGHAT and CDR2 FQNNGV. CDR3 amino acids: CASSPPGRDDSPLHF. The CDR3 nucleotides read TGTGCCAGCAGCCCACCTGGGAGGGACGATTCACCCCTCCACTTT.

The chain uses TRBV7-8 and TRBJ1-5, with TRBD1 as a possible D gene (5 bases). Trimming pared 1 base from V and 0 bases from J, leaving 10 bases between. The CDR3 spans 16 residues. Germline V gives CDR1 SGHVS, CDR2 FQNEAQ. CDR3 protein: CASSLVRTTSNQPQHF. For the CDR3, the DNA is TGTGCCAGCAGCTTAGTCCGGACAACTAGCAATCAGCCCCAGCATTTT.

The rearrangement links TRBV4-2 to TRBJ2-5; tentatively, D is TRBD1 (6 bases). The CDR3 extends over 14 amino acids. Germline values: CDR1 LGHNA, CDR2 YNFKEQ. Deletions cut 0 bases from V and 1 base from J, with 6 bases between. The CDR3 nucleotides are TGTGCCAGCAGCCAAGAGGACAGCCAAGAGACCCAGTACTTC. Protein product: CASSQEDSQETQYF.

This rearrangement joins TRBV5-6 to TRBJ2-7; 9 positions match TRBD1. This CDR3 is built from 14 residues. The V gene's germline CDR1 is SGHDT and CDR2 YYEEEE. V shed 5 bases and J 6 bases; nucleotides not matched to a gene: 9. The CDR3 nucleotides are TGTGCCAGCAGATACGGACAGGGGAACGGCGAGCAGTACTTC. Its protein is CASRYGQGNGEQYF.

The chain carries TRBV10-2 and TRBJ2-7; 7 bases map to TRBD1. V shed 3 bases, J shed 0 bases, and the junction held 8 bases outside the gene matches. Germline V gene data show CDR1 as WSHSY and CDR2 as SAAADI. This CDR3 region has 16 residues. CDR3 nucleotides: TGCGCCAGCAGTGAAGGGGACAGACTTGTCTCCTACGAGCAGTACTTC. Translated: CASSEGDRLVSYEQYF.

CDR3: CASSLDRGLSGANVLTF. The CDR3 coding sequence is TGCGCCAGCAGCTTGGATAGGGGGCTAAGCGGGGCCAACGTCCTGACTTTC. The rearrangement uses TRBV5-1 and TRBJ2-6; 7 nucleotides match TRBD1. V shed 0 bases, J shed 4 bases, and the junction held 7 bases outside the gene matches. The germline V gene encodes CDR1 SGHRS and CDR2 YFSETQ. The length of the CDR3 is 17 residues.

The CDR3 loop is CASSLQGSNSGANVLTF. The CDR3 nucleotides are TGTGCCAGCAGCTTGCAGGGCTCAAACTCTGGGGCCAACGTCCTGACTTTC. The V and J genes are TRBV5-5 and TRBJ2-6, with D possibly being TRBD1 (5 bases). V was trimmed by 1 base and J by 0 bases, leaving 11 bases between them. The CDR3 is 17 residues long. Germline V gene lookup returns CDR1 SGHKS and CDR2 YYEKEE (reference sequence).